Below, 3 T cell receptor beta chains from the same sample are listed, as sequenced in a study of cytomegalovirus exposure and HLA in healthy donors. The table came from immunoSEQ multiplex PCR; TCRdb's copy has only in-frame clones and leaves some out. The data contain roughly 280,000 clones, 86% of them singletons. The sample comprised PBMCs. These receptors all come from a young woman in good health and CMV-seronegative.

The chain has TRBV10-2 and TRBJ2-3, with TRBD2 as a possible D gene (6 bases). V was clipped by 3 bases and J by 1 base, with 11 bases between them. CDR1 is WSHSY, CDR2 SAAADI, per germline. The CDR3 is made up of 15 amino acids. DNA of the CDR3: TGCGCCAGCAGTGACGGGACTCCACGCACAGATACGCAGTATTTT. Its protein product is CASSDGTPRTDTQYF.

CDR3 in DNA: TGTGCCAGCAGTTTAGTAGGGAGCTCCTACGAGCAGTACTTC. Protein: CASSLVGSSYEQYF. The rearrangement links TRBV27 to TRBJ2-7, with D maybe TRBD2 (5 bases). This CDR3 region has 14 residues. Germline lookup yields CDR1 MNHEY and CDR2 SMNVEV (reference sequence). The V end was cut by 2 bases, the J end by 0 bases, with 8 bases between.

CDR3 amino acids: CASRGDRYDQTNPSGANVLTF. DNA of the CDR3: TGTGCCAGCAGGGGTGACAGGTACGACCAAACCAACCCATCTGGGGCCAACGTCCTGACTTTC. This rearrangement joins TRBV28 to TRBJ2-6, with a tentative D call TRBD1 (6 bases). V lost 6 bases, J lost 1 base, and 28 bases lay in between. Germline lookup yields CDR1 MDHEN and CDR2 SYDVKM. This CDR3 region has 21 residues. The variable domain in full, with the rest retrieved from reference TRBV28 and TRBJ2-6, is DVKVTQSSRYLVKRTGEKVFLECVQDMDHENMFWYRQDPGLGLRLIYFSYDVKMKEKGDIPEGYSVSREKKERFSLILESASTNQTSMYLCASRGDRYDQTNPSGANVLTFGAGSRLTVL.